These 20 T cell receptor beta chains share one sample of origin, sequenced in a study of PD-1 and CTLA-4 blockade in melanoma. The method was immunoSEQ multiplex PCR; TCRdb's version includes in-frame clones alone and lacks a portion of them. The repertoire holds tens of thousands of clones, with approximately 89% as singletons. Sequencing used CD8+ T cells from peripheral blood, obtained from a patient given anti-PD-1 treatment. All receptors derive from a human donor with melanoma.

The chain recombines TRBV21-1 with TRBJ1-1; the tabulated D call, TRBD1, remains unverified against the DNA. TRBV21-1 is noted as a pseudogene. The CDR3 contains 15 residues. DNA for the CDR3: TGTGCCAGCCCTGACCACCGGGACAGTGATATTGAAGCTTTCTTT. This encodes CASPDHRDSDIEAFF.

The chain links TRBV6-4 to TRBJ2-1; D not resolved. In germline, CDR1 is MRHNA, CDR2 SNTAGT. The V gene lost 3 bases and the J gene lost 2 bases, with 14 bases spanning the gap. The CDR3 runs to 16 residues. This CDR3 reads CASSEFAQPTYNEQFF. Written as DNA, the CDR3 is TGTGCCAGCAGTGAGTTTGCACAACCGACCTACAATGAGCAGTTCTTC.

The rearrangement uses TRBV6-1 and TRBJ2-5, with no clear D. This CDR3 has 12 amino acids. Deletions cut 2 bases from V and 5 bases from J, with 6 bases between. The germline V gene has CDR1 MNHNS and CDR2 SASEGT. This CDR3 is CASSEIKETQYF. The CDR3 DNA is TGTGCCAGCAGTGAAATAAAGGAGACCCAGTACTTC.

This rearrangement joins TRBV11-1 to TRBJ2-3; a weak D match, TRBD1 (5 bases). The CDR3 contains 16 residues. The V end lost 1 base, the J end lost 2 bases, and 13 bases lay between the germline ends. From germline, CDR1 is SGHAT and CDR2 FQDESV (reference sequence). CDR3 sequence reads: CASSLGATDNTDTQYF. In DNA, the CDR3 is TGTGCCAGCAGCTTAGGGGCGACAGACAACACAGATACGCAGTATTTT.

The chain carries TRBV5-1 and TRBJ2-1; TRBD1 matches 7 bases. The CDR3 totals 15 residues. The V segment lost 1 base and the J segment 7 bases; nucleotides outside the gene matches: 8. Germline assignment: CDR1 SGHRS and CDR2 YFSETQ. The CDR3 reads CASSLSQGVENEQFF. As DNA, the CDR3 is TGCGCCAGCAGCTTGAGTCAGGGGGTTGAAAATGAGCAGTTCTTC.

CDR3 coding DNA: TGTGCCAGCAGCTTATTCAGGGGCGGCTACGAGCAGTACTTC. Translating it yields CASSLFRGGYEQYF. The chain carries TRBV11-1 and TRBJ2-7; possible D gene TRBD1, 6 bases. The CDR3 has 14 residues. The V end lost 2 bases, the J end lost 3 bases, and 11 bases lay between the germline ends. In germline, CDR1 is SGHAT, CDR2 FQDESV (reference sequence).

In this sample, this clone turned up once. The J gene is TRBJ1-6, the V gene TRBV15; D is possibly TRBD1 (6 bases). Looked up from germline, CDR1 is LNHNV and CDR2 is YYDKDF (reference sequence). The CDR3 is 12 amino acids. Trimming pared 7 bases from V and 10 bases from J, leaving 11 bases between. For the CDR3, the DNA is TGTGCCACCACAGGGGAGGACTCACCCCTCCACTTT. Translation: CATTGEDSPLHF.

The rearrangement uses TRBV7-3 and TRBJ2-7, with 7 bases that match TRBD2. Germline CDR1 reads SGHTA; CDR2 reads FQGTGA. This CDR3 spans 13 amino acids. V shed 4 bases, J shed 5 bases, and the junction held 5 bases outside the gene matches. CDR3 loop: CASSWGGSNEQYF. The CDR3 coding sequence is TGTGCCAGCAGCTGGGGCGGGAGCAACGAGCAGTACTTC. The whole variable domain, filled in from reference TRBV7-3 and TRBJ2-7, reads GAGVSQTPSNKVTEKGKYVELRCDPISGHTALYWYRQSLGQGPEFLIYFQGTGAADDSGLPNDRFFAVRPEGSVSTLKIQRTERGDSAVYLCASSWGGSNEQYFGPGTRLTVT.

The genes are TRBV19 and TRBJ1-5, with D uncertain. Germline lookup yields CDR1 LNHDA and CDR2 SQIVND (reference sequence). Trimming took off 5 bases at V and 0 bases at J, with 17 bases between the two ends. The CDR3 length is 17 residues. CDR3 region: CASSLMLFPNSNQPQHF. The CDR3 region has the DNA TGTGCCAGTAGTCTCATGTTGTTCCCGAATAGCAATCAGCCCCAGCATTTT.

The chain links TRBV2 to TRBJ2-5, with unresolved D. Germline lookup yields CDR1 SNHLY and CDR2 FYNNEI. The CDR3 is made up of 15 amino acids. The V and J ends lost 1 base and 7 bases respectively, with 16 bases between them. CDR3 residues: CASSEGRPPPGTQYF. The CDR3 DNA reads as TGTGCCAGCAGTGAAGGACGACCGCCACCGGGGACCCAGTACTTC.

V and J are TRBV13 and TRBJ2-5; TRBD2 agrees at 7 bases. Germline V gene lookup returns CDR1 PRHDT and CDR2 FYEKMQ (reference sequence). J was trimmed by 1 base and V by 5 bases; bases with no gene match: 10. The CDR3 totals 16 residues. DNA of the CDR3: TGTGCCAGCAGCCGCGGGTCCAGCGGGATCCAAGAGACCCAGTACTTC. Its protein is CASSRGSSGIQETQYF.

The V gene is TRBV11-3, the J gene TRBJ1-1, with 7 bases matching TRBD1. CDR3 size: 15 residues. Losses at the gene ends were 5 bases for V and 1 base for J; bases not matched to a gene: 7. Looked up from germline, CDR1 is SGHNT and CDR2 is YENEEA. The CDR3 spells CASSIAGGANTEAFF. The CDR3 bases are TGTGCCAGCAGCATTGCAGGGGGGGCGAACACTGAAGCTTTCTTT.

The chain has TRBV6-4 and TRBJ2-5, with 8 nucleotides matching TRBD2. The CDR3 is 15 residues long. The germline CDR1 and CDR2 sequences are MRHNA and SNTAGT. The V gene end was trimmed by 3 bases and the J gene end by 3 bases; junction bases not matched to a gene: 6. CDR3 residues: CASSDWREEEETQYF. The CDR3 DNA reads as TGTGCCAGCAGTGATTGGCGGGAGGAGGAAGAGACCCAGTACTTC.

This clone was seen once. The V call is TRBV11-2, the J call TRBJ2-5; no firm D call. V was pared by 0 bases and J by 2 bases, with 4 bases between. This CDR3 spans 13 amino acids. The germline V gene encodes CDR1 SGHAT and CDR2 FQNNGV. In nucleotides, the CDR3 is TGTGCCAGCAGCTTAGAAGTACAAGAGACCCAGTACTTC. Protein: CASSLEVQETQYF.

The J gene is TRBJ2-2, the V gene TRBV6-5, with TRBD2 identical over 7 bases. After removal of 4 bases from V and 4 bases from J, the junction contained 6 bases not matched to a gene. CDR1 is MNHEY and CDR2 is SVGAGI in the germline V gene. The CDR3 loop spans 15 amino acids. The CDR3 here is CASSWGGEGTGELFF. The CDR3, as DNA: TGTGCCAGCAGTTGGGGGGGAGAGGGCACCGGGGAGCTGTTTTTT.

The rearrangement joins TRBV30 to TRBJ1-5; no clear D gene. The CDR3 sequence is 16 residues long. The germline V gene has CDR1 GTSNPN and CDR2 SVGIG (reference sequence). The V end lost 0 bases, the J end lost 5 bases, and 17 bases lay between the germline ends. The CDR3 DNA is TGTGCCTGGAGTGTAGTGGTTGCGGGGAGGGATCAGCCCCAGCATTTT. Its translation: CAWSVVVAGRDQPQHF.

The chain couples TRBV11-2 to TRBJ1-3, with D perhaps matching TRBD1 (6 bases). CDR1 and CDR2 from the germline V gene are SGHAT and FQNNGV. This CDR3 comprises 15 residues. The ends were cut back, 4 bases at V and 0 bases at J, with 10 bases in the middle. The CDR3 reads CASSSGVLSGNTIYF. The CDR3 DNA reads TGTGCCAGCAGCTCAGGGGTCCTCTCTGGAAACACCATATATTTT.

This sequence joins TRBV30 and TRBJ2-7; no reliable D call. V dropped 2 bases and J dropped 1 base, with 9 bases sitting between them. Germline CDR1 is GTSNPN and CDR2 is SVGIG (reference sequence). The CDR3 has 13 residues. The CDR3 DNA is TGTGCCTGGAGTTTCACCGATTCCTACGAGCAGTACTTC. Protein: CAWSFTDSYEQYF.

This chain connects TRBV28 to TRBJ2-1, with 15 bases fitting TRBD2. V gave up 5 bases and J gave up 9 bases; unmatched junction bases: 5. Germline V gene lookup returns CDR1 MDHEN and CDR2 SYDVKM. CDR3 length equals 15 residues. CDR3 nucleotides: TGTGCCAGCAGTACGCGGACTAGCGGGAGGGCTGAGCAGTTCTTC. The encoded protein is CASSTRTSGRAEQFF.

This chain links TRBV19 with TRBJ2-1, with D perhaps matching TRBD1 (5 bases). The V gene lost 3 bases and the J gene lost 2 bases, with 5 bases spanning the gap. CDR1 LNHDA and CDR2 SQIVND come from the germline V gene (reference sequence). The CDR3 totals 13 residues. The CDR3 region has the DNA TGTGCCAGTAGTATGGACACCTACAATGAGCAGTTCTTC. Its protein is CASSMDTYNEQFF.